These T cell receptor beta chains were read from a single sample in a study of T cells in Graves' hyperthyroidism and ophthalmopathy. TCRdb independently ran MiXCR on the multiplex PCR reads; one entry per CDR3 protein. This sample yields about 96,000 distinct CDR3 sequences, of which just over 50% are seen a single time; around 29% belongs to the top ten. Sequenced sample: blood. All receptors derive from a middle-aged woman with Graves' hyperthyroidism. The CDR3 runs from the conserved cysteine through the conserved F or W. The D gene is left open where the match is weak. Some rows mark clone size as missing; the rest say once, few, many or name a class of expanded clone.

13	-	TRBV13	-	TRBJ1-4	CASSRCSVEKLFF	TGTGCCAGCTCTAGGTGCAGCGTAGAGAAACTGTTTTTT
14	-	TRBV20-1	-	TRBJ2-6	CSARPDSGANVLTF	TGCAGTGCCAGACCGGACTCTGGGGCCAACGTCCTGACTTTC
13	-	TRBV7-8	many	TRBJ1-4	CASSFKDNEKLFF	TGTGCCAGCAGCTTTAAGGACAATGAAAAACTGTTTTTT
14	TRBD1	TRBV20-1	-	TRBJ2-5	CSVKRDRGLETQYF	TGCAGTGTTAAAAGGGACAGGGGTTTGGAGACCCAGTACTTC
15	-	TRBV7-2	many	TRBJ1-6	CASSFWALYNSPLHF	TGTGCCAGCAGCTTCTGGGCCCTCTATAATTCACCCCTCCACTTT
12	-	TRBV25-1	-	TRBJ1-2	CASSAGSLGYTF	TGTGCCAGCTCCGCAGGGAGTCTTGGCTACACCTTC
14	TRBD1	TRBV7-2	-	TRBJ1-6	CASSAGQGDSPLHF	TGTGCCAGCAGCGCGGGACAGGGCGATTCACCCCTCCACTTT
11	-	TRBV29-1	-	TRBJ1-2	CSLRGNDGYTF	TGCAGCTTAAGGGGAAACGATGGCTACACCTTC
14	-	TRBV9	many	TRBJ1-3	CASSVDGFSNTIYF	TGTGCCAGCAGCGTAGATGGGTTTTCAAACACCATATATTTT
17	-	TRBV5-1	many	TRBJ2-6	CASSVLGIQSGANVLTF	TGCGCCAGCAGCGTCCTGGGAATCCAGTCTGGGGCCAACGTCCTGACTTTC
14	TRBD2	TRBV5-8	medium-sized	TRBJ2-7	CASSPSGRDYEQYF	TGTGCCAGCAGCCCTAGCGGGAGGGATTACGAGCAGTACTTC
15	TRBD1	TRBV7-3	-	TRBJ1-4	CASSQDWTGSEKLFF	TGCGCCAGCAGCCAAGATTGGACAGGTAGCGAAAAACTGTTTTTT
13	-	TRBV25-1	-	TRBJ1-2	CASSQGVNYGYTF	TGTGCCAGCAGTCAAGGGGTTAACTATGGCTACACCTTC
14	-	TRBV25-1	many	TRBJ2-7	CASSGEGFSYEQYF	TGTGCCAGCAGTGGAGAAGGATTCTCCTACGAGCAGTACTTC
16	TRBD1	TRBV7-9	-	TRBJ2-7	CASSLGDRARGYEQYF	TGTGCCAGCAGCTTAGGGGACAGGGCTAGAGGGTACGAGCAGTACTTC
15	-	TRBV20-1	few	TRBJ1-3	CSAIPGSGRGETIYF	TGCAGTGCTATCCCCGGAAGCGGGAGGGGAGAGACCATATATTTT
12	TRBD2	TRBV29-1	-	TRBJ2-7	CSLAGGLYEQYF	TGCAGCTTAGCGGGAGGCCTCTACGAGCAGTACTTC
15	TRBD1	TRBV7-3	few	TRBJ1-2	CASSPQGAGDYGYTF	TGTGCCAGCAGCCCACAGGGGGCTGGGGACTATGGCTACACCTTC
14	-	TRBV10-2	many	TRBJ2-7	CASSVGPPKYEQYF	TGCGCCAGCAGTGTGGGCCCCCCGAAGTACGAGCAGTACTTC
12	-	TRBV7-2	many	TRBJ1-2	CASSLEGNGYTF	TGTGCCAGCAGCTTAGAAGGAAATGGCTACACCTTC
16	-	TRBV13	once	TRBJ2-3	CASSLRDLGQTDTQYF	TGTGCCAGCAGCTTAAGGGATTTGGGGCAAACAGATACGCAGTATTTT
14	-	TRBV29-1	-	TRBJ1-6	CSVGEGQANSPLHF	TGCAGCGTTGGGGAGGGGCAGGCCAATTCACCCCTCCACTTT
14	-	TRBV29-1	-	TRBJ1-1	CSFRRVGSPTEAFF	TGCAGCTTTCGGCGTGTGGGGTCACCTACAGAAGCTTTCTTT
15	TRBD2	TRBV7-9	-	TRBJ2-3	CASSHMVAGGDTQYF	TGTGCCAGCAGCCATATGGTAGCGGGAGGAGATACGCAGTATTTT
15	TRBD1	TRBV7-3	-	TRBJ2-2	CASSSDRGWTGELFF	TGTGCCAGCAGTTCGGACAGGGGGTGGACCGGGGAGCTGTTTTTT
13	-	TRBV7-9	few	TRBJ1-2	CASSLQGLDGYTF	TGTGCCAGCAGCTTACAGGGGCTCGATGGCTACACCTTC
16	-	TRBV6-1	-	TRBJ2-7	CASSSLDRGGLYEQYF	TGTGCCAGCTCCTCCCTGGACAGAGGGGGTCTCTACGAGCAGTACTTC
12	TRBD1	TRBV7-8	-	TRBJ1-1	CASSYGQAGAFF	TGTGCCAGCAGCTATGGACAGGCTGGGGCTTTCTTT
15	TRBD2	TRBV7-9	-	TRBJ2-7	CASSLLLAGTYEQYF	TGTGCCAGCAGCTTGCTACTAGCGGGCACCTACGAGCAGTACTTC
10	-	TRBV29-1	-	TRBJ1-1	CSVEDGEAFF	TGCAGCGTTGAAGATGGGGAAGCTTTCTTT
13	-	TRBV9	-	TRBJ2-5	CASRGGDQETQYF	TGTGCCAGCAGGGGGGGAGATCAAGAGACCCAGTACTTC
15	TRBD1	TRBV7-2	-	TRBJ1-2	CAWSKGTGGYYGYTF	TGTGCCTGGAGTAAGGGGACAGGGGGCTACTATGGCTACACCTTC
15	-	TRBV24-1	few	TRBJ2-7	CATSGPSRASYEQYF	TGTGCCACCAGTGGTCCGTCCCGGGCCTCCTACGAGCAGTACTTC
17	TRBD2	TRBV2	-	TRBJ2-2	CASSVPTMGEGGGELFF	TGTGCCAGCAGTGTCCCGACGATGGGGGAGGGCGGCGGGGAGCTGTTTTTT
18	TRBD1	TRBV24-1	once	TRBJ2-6	CASSVPRDRSSGANVLTF	TGTGCCAGCAGCGTACCTAGGGACAGATCCTCTGGGGCCAACGTCCTGACTTTC
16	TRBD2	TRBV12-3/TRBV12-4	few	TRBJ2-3	CASSRRTSGSTDTQYF	TGTGCCAGCAGTCGCCGGACTAGCGGGAGCACAGATACGCAGTATTTT
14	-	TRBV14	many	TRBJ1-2	CASGQDGSYYGYTF	TGTGCCAGCGGCCAAGATGGGAGTTACTATGGCTACACCTTC
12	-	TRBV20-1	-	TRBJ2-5	CSAWRQQETQYF	TGCAGTGCCTGGAGACAGCAAGAGACCCAGTACTTC
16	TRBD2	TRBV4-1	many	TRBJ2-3	CASSQLAGGLTDTQYF	TGCGCCAGCAGCCAACTAGCGGGGGGCCTCACAGATACGCAGTATTTT
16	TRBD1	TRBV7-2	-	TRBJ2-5	CASSQERGQGRETQYF	TGCGCCAGCAGCCAAGAGAGAGGACAGGGGAGAGAGACCCAGTACTTC
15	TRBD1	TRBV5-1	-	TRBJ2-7	CASRLGDRGMREQYF	TGCGCCAGCAGACTTGGGGACAGGGGAATGAGGGAGCAGTACTTC